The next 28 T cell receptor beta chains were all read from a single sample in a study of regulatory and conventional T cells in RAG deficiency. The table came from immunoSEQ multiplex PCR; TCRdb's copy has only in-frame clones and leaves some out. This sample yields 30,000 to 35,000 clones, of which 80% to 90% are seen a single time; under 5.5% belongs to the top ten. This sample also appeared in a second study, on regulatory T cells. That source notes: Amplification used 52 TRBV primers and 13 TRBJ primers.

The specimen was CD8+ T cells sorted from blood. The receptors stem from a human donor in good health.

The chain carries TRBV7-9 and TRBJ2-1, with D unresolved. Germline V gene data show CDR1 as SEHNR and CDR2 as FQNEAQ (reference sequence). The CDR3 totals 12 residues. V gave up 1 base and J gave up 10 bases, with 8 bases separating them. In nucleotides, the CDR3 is TGTGCCAGCAGCTTAGAAGGACGCGAGCAGTTCTTC. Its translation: CASSLEGREQFF.

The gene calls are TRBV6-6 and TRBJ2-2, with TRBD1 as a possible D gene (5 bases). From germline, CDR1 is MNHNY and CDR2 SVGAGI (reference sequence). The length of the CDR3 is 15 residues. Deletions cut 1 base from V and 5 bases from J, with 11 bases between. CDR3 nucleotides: TGTGCCAGCAGTTACTACGCCAGGGATACCGGGGAGCTGTTTTTT. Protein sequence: CASSYYARDTGELFF.

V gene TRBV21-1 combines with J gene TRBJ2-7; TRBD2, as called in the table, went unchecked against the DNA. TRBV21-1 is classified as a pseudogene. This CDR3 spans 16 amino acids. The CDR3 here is CASSKTPPIGPGEQYF. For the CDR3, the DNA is TGTGCCAGCAGCAAAACCCCGCCCATAGGCCCCGGGGAGCAGTACTTC.

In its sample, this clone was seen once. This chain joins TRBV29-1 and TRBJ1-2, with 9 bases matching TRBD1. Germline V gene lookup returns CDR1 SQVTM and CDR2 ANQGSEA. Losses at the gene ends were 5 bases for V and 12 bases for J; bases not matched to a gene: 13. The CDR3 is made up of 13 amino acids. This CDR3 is CSVFTGGALLDTF. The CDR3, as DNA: TGCAGCGTTTTTACAGGGGGCGCTCTATTAGACACCTTC.

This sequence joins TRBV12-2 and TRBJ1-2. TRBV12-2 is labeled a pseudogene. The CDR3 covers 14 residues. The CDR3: CASRLLGNRFGYTF. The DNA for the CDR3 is TGTGCAAGTCGCTTATTGGGTAACCGGTTTGGCTACACCTTC.

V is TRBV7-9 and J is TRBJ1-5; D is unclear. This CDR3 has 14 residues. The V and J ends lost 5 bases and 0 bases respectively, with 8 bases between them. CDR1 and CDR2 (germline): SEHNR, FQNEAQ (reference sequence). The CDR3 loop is CASSHQNSNQPQHF. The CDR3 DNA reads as TGTGCCAGCAGCCACCAGAATAGCAATCAGCCCCAGCATTTT.

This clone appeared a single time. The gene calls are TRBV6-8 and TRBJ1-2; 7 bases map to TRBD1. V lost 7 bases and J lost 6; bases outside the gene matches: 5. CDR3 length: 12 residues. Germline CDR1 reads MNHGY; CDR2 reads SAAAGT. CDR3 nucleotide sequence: TGTGCCAGCACCAAGGGGGCCAATGGCTACACCTTC. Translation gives CASTKGANGYTF.

As DNA, the CDR3 is TGTGCCAGCAGTTACTTTCAGGGGGCGGGCTATGGCTACACCTTC. It encodes CASSYFQGAGYGYTF. The gene calls are TRBV6-9 and TRBJ1-2, with 8 positions matching TRBD1. V trimming: 3 bases; J trimming: 4 bases; junction bases outside the gene matches: 7. Germline CDR1 reads MNHGY; CDR2 reads SVAAGI. This CDR3 is 15 amino acids long.

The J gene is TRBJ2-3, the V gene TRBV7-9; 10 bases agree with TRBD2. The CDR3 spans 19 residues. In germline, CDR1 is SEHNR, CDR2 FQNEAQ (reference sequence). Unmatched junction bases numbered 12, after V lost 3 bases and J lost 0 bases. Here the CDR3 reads CASSLGVGLADQSTDTQYF. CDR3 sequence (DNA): TGTGCCAGCAGCTTGGGAGTTGGACTAGCGGACCAAAGCACAGATACGCAGTATTTT.

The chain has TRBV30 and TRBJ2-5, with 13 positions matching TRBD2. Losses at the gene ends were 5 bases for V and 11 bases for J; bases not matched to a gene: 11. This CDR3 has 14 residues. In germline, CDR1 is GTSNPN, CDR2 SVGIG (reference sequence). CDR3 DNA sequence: TGTGCCTGGGATACTAGCGGGAGGGTAGGAGAGCAGTACTTC. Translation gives CAWDTSGRVGEQYF.

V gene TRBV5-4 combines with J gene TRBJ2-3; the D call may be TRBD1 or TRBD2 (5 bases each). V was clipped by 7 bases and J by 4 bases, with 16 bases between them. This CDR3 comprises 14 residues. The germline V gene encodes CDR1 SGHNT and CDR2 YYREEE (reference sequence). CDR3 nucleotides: TGTGCCAGCGGGGGTGATAACACGGCAGATACGCAGTATTTT. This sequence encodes CASGGDNTADTQYF. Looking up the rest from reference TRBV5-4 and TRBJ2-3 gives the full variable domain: ETGVTQSPTHLIKTRGQQVTLRCSSQSGHNTVSWYQQALGQGPQFIFQYYREEENGRGNFPPRFSGLQFPNYSSELNVNALELDDSALYLCASGGDNTADTQYFGPGTRLTVL.

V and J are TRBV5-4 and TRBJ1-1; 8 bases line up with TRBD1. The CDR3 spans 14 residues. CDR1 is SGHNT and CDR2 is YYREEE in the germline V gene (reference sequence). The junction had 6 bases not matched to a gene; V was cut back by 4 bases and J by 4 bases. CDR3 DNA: TGTGCCAGCAGCCTGGACAGGGACGGCACTGAAGCTTTCTTT. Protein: CASSLDRDGTEAFF.

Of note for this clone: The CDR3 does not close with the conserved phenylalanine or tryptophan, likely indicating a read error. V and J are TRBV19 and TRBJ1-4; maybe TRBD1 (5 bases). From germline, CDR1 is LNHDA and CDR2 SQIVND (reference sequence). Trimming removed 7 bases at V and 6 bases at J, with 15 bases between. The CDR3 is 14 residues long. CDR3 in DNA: TGTGCCAGTACCAGAAGCAGGGAGGATGAAAAACTGTTTCTT. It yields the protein CASTRSREDEKLFL.

CDR3 loop: CAWKGTPVEAFF. The CDR3 DNA reads as TGTGCCTGGAAAGGGACACCCGTTGAAGCTTTCTTT. The V gene is TRBV30, the J gene TRBJ1-1; D possibly corresponds to TRBD1 (6 bases). CDR1 and CDR2 (germline): GTSNPN, SVGIG (reference sequence). V lost 4 bases and J lost 7, with 13 bases in between. The CDR3 loop spans 12 amino acids.

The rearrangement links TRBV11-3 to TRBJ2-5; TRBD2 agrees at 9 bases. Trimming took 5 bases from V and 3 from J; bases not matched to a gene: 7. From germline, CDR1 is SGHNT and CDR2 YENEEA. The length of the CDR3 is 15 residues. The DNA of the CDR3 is TGTGCCAGCAGCAACTCCTTAGCGGGAGAAGAGACCCAGTACTTC. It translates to CASSNSLAGEETQYF.

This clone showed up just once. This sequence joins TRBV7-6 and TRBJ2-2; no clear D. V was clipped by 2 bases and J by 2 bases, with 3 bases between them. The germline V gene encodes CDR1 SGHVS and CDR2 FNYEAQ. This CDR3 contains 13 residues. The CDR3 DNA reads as TGTGCCAGCAGCTTAAGTAACACCGGGGAGCTGTTTTTT. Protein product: CASSLSNTGELFF. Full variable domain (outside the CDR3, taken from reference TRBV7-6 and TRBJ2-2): GAGVSQSPRYKVTKRGQDVALRCDPISGHVSLYWYRQALGQGPEFLTYFNYEAQQDKSGLPNDRFSAERPEGSISTLTIQRTEQRDSAMYRCASSLSNTGELFFGEGSRLTVL.

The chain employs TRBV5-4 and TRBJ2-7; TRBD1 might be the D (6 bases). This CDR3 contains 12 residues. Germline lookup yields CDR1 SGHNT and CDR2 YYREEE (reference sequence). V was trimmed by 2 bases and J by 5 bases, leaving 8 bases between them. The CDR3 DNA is TGTGCCAGCAGCTTCCAGGGGAACGAGCAGTACTTC. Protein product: CASSFQGNEQYF. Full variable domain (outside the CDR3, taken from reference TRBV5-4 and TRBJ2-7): ETGVTQSPTHLIKTRGQQVTLRCSSQSGHNTVSWYQQALGQGPQFIFQYYREEENGRGNFPPRFSGLQFPNYSSELNVNALELDDSALYLCASSFQGNEQYFGPGTRLTVT.

The DNA of the CDR3 is TGTGCCAGTAGTATTATGGGACAGGGGAGGTCACCCCTCCACTTT. The encoded protein is CASSIMGQGRSPLHF. This chain uses TRBV19 with TRBJ1-6; 10 bases are shared with TRBD1. The CDR3 runs to 15 residues. CDR1 is LNHDA and CDR2 is SQIVND in the germline V gene (reference sequence). Trimming took 3 bases from V and 10 from J; bases not matched to a gene: 6.

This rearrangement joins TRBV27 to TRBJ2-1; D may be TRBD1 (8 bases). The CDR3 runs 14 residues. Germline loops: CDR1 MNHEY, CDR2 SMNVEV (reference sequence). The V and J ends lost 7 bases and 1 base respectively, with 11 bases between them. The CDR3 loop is CASKQGGSYNEQFF. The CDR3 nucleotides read TGTGCCAGCAAACAGGGGGGGTCCTACAATGAGCAGTTCTTC.

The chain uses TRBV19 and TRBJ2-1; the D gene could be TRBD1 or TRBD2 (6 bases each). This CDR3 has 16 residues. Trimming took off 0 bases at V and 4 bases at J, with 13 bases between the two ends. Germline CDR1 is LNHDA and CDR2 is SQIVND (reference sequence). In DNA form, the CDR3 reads TGTGCCAGTAGTATAGATCATGGGGGGCGATACAATGAGCAGTTCTTC. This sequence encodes CASSIDHGGRYNEQFF.

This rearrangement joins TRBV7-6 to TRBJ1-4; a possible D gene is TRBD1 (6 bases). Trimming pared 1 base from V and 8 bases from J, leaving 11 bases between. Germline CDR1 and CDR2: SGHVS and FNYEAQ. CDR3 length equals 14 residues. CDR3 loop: CASSLETGLEKLFF. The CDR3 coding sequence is TGTGCCAGCAGCTTAGAAACAGGGTTAGAAAAACTGTTTTTT.

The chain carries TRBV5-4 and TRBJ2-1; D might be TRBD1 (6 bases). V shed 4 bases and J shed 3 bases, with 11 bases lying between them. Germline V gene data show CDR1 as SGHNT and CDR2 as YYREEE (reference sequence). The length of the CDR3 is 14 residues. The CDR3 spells CASSQGISYNEQFF. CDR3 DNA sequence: TGTGCCAGCAGCCAGGGGATCAGCTACAATGAGCAGTTCTTC.

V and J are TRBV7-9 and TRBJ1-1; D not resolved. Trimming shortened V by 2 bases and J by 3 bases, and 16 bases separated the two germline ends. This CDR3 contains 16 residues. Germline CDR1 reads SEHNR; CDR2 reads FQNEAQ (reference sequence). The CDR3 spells CASSLSSPPWDTEAFF. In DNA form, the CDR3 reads TGTGCCAGCAGCTTATCCTCACCCCCCTGGGACACTGAAGCTTTCTTT.

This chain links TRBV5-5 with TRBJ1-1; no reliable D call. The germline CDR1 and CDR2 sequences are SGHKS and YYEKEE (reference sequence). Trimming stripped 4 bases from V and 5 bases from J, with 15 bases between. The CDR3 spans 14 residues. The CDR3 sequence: CASSRPTSGTEAFF. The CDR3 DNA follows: TGTGCCAGCAGCCGACCCACCTCGGGGACTGAAGCTTTCTTT.

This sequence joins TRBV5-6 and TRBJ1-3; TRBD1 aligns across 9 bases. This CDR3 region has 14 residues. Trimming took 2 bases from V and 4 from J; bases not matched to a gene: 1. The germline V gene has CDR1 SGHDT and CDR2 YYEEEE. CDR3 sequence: CASSFGQGGNTIYF. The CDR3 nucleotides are TGTGCCAGCAGCTTCGGACAGGGGGGAAACACCATATATTTT.

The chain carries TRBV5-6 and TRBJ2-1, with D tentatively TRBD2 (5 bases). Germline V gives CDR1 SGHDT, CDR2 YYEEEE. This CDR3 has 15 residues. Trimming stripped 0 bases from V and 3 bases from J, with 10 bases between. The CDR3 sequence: CASSLVAGYYNEQFF. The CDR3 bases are TGTGCCAGCAGCTTGGTGGCGGGTTACTACAATGAGCAGTTCTTC.

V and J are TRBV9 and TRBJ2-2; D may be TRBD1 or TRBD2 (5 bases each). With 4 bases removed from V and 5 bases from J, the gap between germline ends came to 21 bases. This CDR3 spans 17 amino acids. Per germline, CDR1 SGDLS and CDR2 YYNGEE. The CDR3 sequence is CASSIGRDGQGTGELFF. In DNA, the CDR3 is TGTGCCAGCAGCATCGGTCGGGACGGCCAAGGGACCGGGGAGCTGTTTTTT.

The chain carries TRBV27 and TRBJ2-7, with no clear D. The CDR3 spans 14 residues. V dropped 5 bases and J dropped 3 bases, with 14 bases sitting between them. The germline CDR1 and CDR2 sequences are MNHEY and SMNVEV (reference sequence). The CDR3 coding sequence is TGTGCCAGCAGTCTCGGTGCAGCAGGCTACGAGCAGTACTTC. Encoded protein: CASSLGAAGYEQYF.